This T cell receptor (beta chain) was documented in a study of blood T cells in healthy people across ages. Study conclusions and caveats: Estimated diversity across one million T cells was deemed an underestimate.

This clonotype occurred a few times. Its antigen is unidentified. A read error may produce the germline difference seen at one junction end. Alongside a J-beta primer mix, a sample-barcoded 5' primer served in a second PCR lasting roughly 7 to 11 cycles. TCRdb re-derived calls from the 5' RACE reads in MiXCR, one entry per CDR3 protein. The sample holds 800,000 to 950,000 distinct CDR3 sequences; about 29% are singletons and the top ten take roughly 10%. This CDR3 has 14 amino acids. Germline CDR1 and CDR2: SGHTA and FQGTGA. This same sample was also part of a study on T cells of mothers and their children. That source reports: It was through the M1S primer of the second PCR that sample barcodes and 2-4 random nucleotides were added.

This TCR derives from a woman in her forties in good health. Specimen: blood. The rearrangement links TRBV7-3 to TRBJ2-2, with D maybe TRBD1 (5 bases). This CDR3 is CASSSTGNTGELFF. In DNA, the CDR3 is TGCGCCAGCAGCTCTACAGGGAACACCGGGGAGCTGTTTTTT. Looking up the rest from reference TRBV7-3 and TRBJ2-2 gives the full variable domain: GAGVSQTPSNKVTEKGKYVELRCDPISGHTALYWYRQSLGQGPEFLIYFQGTGAADDSGLPNDRFFAVRPEGSVSTLKIQRTERGDSAVYLCASSSTGNTGELFFGEGSRLTVL.